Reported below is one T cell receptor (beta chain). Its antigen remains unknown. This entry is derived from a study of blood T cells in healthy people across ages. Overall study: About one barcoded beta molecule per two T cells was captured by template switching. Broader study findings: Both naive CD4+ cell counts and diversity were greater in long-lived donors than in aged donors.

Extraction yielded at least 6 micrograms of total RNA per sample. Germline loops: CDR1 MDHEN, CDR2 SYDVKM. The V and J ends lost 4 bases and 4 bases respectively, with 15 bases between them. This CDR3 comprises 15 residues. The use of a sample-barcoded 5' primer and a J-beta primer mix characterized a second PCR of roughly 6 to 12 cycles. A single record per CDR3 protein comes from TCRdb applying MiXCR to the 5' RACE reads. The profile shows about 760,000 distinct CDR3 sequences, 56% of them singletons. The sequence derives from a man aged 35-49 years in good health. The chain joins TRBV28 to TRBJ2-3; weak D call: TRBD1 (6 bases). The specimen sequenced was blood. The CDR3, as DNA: TGTGCCAGCAGTTATGCAGGGACATATCCAGATACGCAGTATTTT. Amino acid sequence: CASSYAGTYPDTQYF.